This T cell receptor beta chain came from a study of cytomegalovirus exposure and HLA in healthy donors. Study-wide background: Later, an analysis reported that the 95 to 150 validation repertoires had used the same platform as the approximately 600 first-cohort repertoires.

This clone was observed a handful of times. Antigen unknown. TCRdb keeps only in-frame clones here, not all; method: immunoSEQ multiplex PCR. The sample has a few hundred thousand clones, about 90% seen once. Germline-derived CDR1 and CDR2 are MNHNY and SVGAGI (reference sequence). Deletions cut 5 bases from V and 1 base from J, with 9 bases between. This CDR3 contains 13 residues. It was the approximately 120-subject validation cohort, separate from the 666-subject first cohort, to which the donors belonged. Broader study findings: Rarity characterized most TCR sequences, yet some public TCRs appeared in many donors. Investigators reported around 150 TCR beta chains as tied to cytomegalovirus.

V gene TRBV6-6 combines with J gene TRBJ2-7; no reliable D call. The sequence was collected from a man aged 18 to 30 in good health and CMV-seropositive. Sequenced material: PBMCs. The chain's CDR3 is CASSPDKSYEQYF. DNA of the CDR3: TGTGCCAGCAGTCCCGACAAGTCCTACGAGCAGTACTTC.